The table lists the clone carrying this T cell receptor (beta chain) with a count of one. Its matching antigen is unknown. The sample originates from a study of CD8+ T cells in alopecia areata. About the research overall: Twice daily, treated patients received 5 to 10 mg of oral tofacitinib. Study-wide results and caveats: Between patients, shared TCR sequences were less clear than in mice. This was possibly due in part to HLA diversity in the patient population. Scalp clonality dropped significantly under tofacitinib, as did expanded CD8+ top-100 clones. Many of the expanded lesional clones endured in scalp and blood while on tofacitinib.

The CDR3 extends over 17 amino acids. The J segment lost 7 bases and the V segment lost 3 bases, leaving 11 bases of the junction unmatched. Germline lookup yields CDR1 GTSNPN and CDR2 SVGIG (reference sequence). TCR sequencing used cDNA made by reverse transcription of extracted RNA. The repertoire was sequenced with immunoSEQ multiplex PCR; TCRdb's copy has only in-frame clones and lacks some. The table has about 200,000 clones, 55% to 70% seen once; the top ten hold less than 4%. Treatment given: oral pan-JAK inhibitor, 5-10 mg twice daily. This TCR was sampled from a human donor with alopecia areata. The chain combines TRBV30 with TRBJ1-6; TRBD1 matches 11 bases. Sequenced material: CD4+ T cells sorted from blood, taken at week 4, from a patient treated with tofacitinib. The CDR3 bases are TGTGCCTGGAGAGCGACGGTGGGACAGGGGGAAAATTCACCCCTCCACTTT. It encodes CAWRATVGQGENSPLHF.